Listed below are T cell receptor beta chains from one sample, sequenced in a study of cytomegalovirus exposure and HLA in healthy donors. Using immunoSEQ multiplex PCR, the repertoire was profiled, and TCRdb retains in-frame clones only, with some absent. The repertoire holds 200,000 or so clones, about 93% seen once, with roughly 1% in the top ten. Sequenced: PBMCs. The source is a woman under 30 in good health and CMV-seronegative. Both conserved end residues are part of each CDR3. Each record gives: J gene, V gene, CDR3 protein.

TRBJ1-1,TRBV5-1,CASSLFPRDSTEAFF
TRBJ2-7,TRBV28,CASSLRTLTYEQYF
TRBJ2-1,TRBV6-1,CASSDRVLEQFF
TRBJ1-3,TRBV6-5,CASGYSSGNTIYF
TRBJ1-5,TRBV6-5,CASRQGENQPQHF
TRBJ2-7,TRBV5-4,CASSLPGQGAYEQYF
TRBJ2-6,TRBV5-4,CASSSGQGEVPGANVLTF
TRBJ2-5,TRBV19,CASSVGRIETQYF
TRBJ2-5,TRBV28,CASITNRGQQETQYF
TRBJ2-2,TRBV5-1,CASSLVAGNTGELFF
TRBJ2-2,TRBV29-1,CSVIGLAGGINTGELFF
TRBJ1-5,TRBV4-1,CASSQEKGTGHQPQHF
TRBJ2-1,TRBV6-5,CASRPAGTSYNEQFF
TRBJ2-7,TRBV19,CASSIDRAGHEQYF
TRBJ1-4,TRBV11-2,CASSPGATTNEKLFF
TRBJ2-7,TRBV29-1,CSVVGTGTYEQYF
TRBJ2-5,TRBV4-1,CASSQVVGGETQYF
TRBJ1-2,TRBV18,CASSPEGLGGYTF
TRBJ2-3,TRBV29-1,CSVEELAGPRADTQYF
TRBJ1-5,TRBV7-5,CVRSPYRDFFNQPQHF
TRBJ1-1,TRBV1,CTSSPPAQGGTEAFF
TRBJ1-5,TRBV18,CASSPGTGGGYSNQPQHF
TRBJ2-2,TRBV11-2,CASSLVLGQGDTGELFF
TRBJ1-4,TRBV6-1,CASSDEGQANEKLFF
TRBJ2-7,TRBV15,CATSGGGQSYEQYF
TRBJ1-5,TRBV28,CASSRRRVGTGNNQPQHF
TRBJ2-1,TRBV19,CASSIRASYNNEQFF
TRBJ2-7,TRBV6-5,CASSNRGVSSYEQYF
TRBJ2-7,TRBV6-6,CASSYSHNSYEQYF
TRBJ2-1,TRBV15,CATRGFDRGYNEQFF
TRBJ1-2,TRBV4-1,CASSQDMGALSYGYTF
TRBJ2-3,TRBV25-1,CASRLAGSGDTQYF
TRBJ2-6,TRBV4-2,CASSQLEGMAGANVLTF
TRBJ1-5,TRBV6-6,CASSRWDRGGGQPQHF
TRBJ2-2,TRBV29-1,CSVEDSTGELFF
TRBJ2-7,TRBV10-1,CASSDRGQSPYEQYF
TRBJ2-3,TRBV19,CASSRREDADTQYF
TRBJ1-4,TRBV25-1,CASSEFGTNEKLFF
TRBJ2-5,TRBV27,CASRARNQETQYF
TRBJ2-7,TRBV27,CASSFRDREVEQYF
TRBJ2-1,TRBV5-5,CASSTGTSGYNEQFF
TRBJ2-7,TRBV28,CASSRTGFSYEQYF
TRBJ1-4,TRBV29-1,CSVGSGTGGRKLFF
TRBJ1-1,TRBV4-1,CASSPGQGALNTEAFF
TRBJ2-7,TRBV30,CAWTKTSGRKLGSYEQYF
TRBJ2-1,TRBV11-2,CASNEGSTMGQFF
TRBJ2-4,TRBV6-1,CASSRGIVAKNIQYF
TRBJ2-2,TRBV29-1,CSATGRGPTGELFF
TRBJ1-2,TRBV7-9,CASSLTDGYTF
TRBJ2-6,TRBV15,CATSRHSSGANVLTF
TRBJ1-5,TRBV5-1,CASSWTGLNQPQHF
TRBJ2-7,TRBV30,CAWSVQGPYYEQYF
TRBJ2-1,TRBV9,CASSVVERSNEQFF